This T cell receptor beta chain came from a study of blood T cell repertoires in COVID-19. Germline CDR1 is ENHRY and CDR2 is SYGVKD. This CDR3 comprises 18 residues. Unmatched junction bases numbered 12, after V lost 2 bases and J lost 2 bases. Measured with immunoSEQ multiplex PCR; TCRdb has only the in-frame clones, and not every one. Of roughly 67,000 clones listed, approximately 87% are singletons. This rearrangement joins TRBV10-3 to TRBJ1-5; 7 nucleotides align to TRBD1. Sequencing input: peripheral blood. This sequence was found in a middle-aged man with active COVID-19. The CDR3: CAISEADRVVDGNQPQHF. CDR3 sequence (DNA): TGTGCCATCAGTGAGGCCGACAGGGTGGTGGACGGCAATCAGCCCCAGCATTTT.